This T cell receptor beta chain was sequenced during a study of cytomegalovirus exposure and HLA in healthy donors. Study-level findings and limits: Likely technical artifact: a cluster of highly shared sequence variants.

CDR3 length equals 16 residues. Per germline, CDR1 LNHNV and CDR2 YYDKDF (reference sequence). V dropped 1 base and J dropped 0; count of bases not matched to a gene: 0. This clone was counted a few times. Its antigen is not known. It was with 60 Vbeta and 13 Jbeta primers that the PCR ran. The table came from immunoSEQ multiplex PCR; TCRdb's copy has only in-frame clones and leaves some out. The sample comprises about 150,000 clones, approximately 72% of which are singletons, and 2.5% to 3% rests with the top ten. The chain employs TRBV15 and TRBJ2-6, with 7 bases identical to TRBD1. This sequence was found in a man aged 18 to 30 in good health and CMV-seronegative. Sample: PBMCs. The chain's CDR3 is CATSRGQGSGANVLTF. In nucleotides, the CDR3 is TGTGCCACCAGCAGAGGACAGGGCTCTGGGGCCAACGTCCTGACTTTC.